This T cell receptor (beta chain) is from a study of blood T cell repertoires in COVID-19. This CDR3 is built from 15 residues. J was trimmed by 2 bases and V by 1 base; bases with no gene match: 5. The germline V gene encodes CDR1 SGHTA and CDR2 FQGNSA. Using immunoSEQ multiplex PCR, the repertoire was profiled, and TCRdb retains in-frame clones only, with some absent. The repertoire holds around 300,000 clones, around 90% seen once, with roughly 1.1% in the top ten. The sequencing sample was made of PBMCs or T cells enriched from blood (not recorded which). This sequence was found in a woman in her 30s who had recovered from COVID-19. The rearrangement links TRBV7-2 to TRBJ2-7; 7 nucleotides line up with TRBD1. Here the CDR3 reads CASSLEWQGAYEQYF. DNA of the CDR3: TGTGCCAGCAGCTTAGAGTGGCAGGGGGCCTACGAGCAGTACTTC.